This T cell receptor (beta chain) came from a study of T cells in tumors and immune-related adverse events (dated by TCRdb to the early 2020s). From a lookup of the germline V gene (reference sequence), CDR1 and CDR2 are DFQATT and SNEGSKA. From the cysteine through the phenylalanine, the CDR3 covers 11 amino acids. Here the CDR3 DNA is all that survives: 33 bases in frame from base 1. The V and J ends are trimmed by 1 base and 5 bases, leaving 5 bases between them. The immunoSEQ assay was used to amplify and sequence the TCR beta locus, producing bulk TCR Vbeta CDR3 data. In the authors' own workflow: CDR3s were excluded if they were non-productive, were shorter than 7 amino acids, or did not start with C or end with F/W. Only specimens with at least 1000 reads were analysed, and clonotypes were defined at the amino acid level. To compute clonality, Pielou's evenness was subtracted from 1. Library sizes were equalized by abundance-weighted random subsampling with replacement, which was repeated 100 times so that 95% confidence intervals could be reported. Repertoire overlap was quantified with the Morisita overlap index, and the top 40 clones per specimen were checked for overlap with the irAE. The table was pulled from immuneACCESS by TCRdb, which kept in-frame rearrangements only. Such tables lose some clones; where checked, under half of the loss comes from unresolved V genes, and the rest has no known cause. For V, J and clone size, that table is used; D and trimming come from the DNA. The sample yields about 22,000 clones; 75% to 95% were counted once. More than 1.1% of the sample lies in the top ten.

Remarks on this clone: Its recognized antigen is unknown. Within one base of it there is no much larger clone, and no base qualities were kept.

The treatment or condition label on this specimen signifies: nivolumab (PD-1 blockade) given before sampling. The DNeasy Blood and Tissue Kit was used to extract DNA from the formalin-fixed paraffin-embedded specimens. The source material was lymph node tissue, sampled from a patient treated with anti-PD-1 therapy. The receptor comes from a female donor with metastatic renal cell carcinoma. The chain was built from TRBV20-1 and TRBJ2-5; the D assignment is uncertain and may be TRBD1 or TRBD2, with 5 bases supporting each. The bases are TGCAGTGCTAGAGGGGGGGAGACCCAGTACTTC. The encoded protein is CSARGGETQYF.